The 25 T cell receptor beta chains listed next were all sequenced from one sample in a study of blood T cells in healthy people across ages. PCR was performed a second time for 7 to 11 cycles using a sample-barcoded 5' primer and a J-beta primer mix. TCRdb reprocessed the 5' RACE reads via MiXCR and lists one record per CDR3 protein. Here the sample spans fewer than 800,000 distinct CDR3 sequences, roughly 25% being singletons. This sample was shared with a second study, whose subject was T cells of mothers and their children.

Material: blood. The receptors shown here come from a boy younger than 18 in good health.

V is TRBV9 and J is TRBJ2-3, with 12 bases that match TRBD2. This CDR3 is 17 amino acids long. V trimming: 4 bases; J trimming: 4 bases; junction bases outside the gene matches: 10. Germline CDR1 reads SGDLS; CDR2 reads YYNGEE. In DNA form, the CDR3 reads TGTGCCAGCAGCCTAGCGGGAGGGCCGATGATGGCAGATACGCAGTATTTT. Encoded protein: CASSLAGGPMMADTQYF.

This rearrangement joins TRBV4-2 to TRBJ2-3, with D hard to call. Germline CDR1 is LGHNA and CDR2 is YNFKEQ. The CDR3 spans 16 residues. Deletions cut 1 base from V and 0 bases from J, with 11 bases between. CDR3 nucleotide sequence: TGTGCCAGCAGCCAAGGGGTCCTAGTAAGCACAGATACGCAGTATTTT. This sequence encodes CASSQGVLVSTDTQYF.

The CDR3 nucleotides read TGTGCCAGCAGTGAAACCGGGGCGTTTGGCTACACCTTC. Translation: CASSETGAFGYTF. This chain connects TRBV6-4 to TRBJ1-2, with D possibly being TRBD1 (5 bases). This CDR3 region has 13 residues. From germline, CDR1 is MRHNA and CDR2 SNTAGT. The germline V and J ends were trimmed by 3 bases and 7 bases, with 12 bases remaining between them.

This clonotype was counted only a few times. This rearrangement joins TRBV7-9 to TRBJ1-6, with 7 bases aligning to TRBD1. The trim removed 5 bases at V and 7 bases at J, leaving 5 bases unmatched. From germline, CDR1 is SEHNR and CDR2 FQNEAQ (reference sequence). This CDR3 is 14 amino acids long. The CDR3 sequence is CASSRDRLNSPLHF. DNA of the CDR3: TGTGCCAGCAGCAGGGACAGACTAAATTCACCCCTCCACTTT.

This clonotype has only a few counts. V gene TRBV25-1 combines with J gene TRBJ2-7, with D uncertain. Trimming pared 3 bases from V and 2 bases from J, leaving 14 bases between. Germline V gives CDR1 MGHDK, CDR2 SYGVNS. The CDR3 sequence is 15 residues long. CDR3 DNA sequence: TGTGCCAGCAGTGATTTAGGAACAGCTCCCTACGAGCAGTACTTC. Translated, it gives CASSDLGTAPYEQYF.

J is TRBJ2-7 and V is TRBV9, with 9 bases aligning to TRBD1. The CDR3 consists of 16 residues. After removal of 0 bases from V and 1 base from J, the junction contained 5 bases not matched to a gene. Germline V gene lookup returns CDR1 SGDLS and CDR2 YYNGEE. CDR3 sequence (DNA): TGTGCCAGCAGCGTAGCCGGGACAGGGTCTTCCTACGAGCAGTACTTC. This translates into CASSVAGTGSSYEQYF. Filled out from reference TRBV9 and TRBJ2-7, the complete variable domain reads DSGVTQTPKHLITATGQRVTLRCSPRSGDLSVYWYQQSLDQGLQFLIQYYNGEERAKGNILERFSAQQFPDLHSELNLSSLELGDSALYFCASSVAGTGSSYEQYFGPGTRLTVT.

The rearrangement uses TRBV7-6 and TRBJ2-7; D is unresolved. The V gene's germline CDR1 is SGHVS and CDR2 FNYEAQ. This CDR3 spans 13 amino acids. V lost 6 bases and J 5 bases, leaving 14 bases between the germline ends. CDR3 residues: CASRETHLDEQYF. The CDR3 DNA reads TGTGCCAGCAGAGAGACGCACCTGGACGAGCAGTACTTC.

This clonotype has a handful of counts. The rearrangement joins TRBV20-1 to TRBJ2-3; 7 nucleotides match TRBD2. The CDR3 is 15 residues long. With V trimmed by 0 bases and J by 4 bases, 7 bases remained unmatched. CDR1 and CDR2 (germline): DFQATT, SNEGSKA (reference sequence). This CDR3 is CSARDPSGTADTQYF. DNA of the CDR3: TGCAGTGCTAGAGACCCTAGCGGAACAGCAGATACGCAGTATTTT.

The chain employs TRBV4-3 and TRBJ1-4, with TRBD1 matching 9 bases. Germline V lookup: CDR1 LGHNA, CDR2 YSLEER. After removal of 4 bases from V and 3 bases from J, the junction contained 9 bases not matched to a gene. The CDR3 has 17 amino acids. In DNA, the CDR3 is TGCGCCAGCAGCCCCAGGGACAGGGCAATCGCTAATGAAAAACTGTTTTTT. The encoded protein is CASSPRDRAIANEKLFF.

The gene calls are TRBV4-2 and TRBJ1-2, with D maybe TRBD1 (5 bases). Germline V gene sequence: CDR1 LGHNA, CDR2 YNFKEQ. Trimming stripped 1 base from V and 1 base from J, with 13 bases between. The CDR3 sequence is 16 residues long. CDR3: CASSQVEGTYNYGYTF. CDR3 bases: TGTGCCAGCAGCCAAGTGGAGGGGACCTATAACTATGGCTACACCTTC.

The CDR3 is CASSRAGFQETQYF. CDR3 sequence (DNA): TGTGCCAGCAGCCGGGCAGGGTTCCAAGAGACCCAGTACTTC. This rearrangement joins TRBV7-9 to TRBJ2-5, with D maybe TRBD1 (5 bases). The CDR3 sequence is 14 residues long. Germline-derived CDR1 and CDR2 are SEHNR and FQNEAQ (reference sequence). The V gene lost 5 bases and the J gene lost 1 base, with 11 bases spanning the gap.

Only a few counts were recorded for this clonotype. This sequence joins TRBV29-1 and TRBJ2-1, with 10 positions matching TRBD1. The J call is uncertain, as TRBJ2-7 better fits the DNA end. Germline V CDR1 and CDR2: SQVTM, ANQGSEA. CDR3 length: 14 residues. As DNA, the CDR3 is TGCAGCGTTGTCCACCGGGACAGGGGTAACGAGCAGTACTTC. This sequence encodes CSVVHRDRGNEQYF.

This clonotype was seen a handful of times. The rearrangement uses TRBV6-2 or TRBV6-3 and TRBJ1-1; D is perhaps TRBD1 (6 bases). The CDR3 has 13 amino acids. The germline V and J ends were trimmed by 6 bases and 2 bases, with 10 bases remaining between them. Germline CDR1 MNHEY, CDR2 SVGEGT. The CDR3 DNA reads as TGTGCCAGCAGGGGGACACACAACACTGAAGCTTTCTTT. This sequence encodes CASRGTHNTEAFF.

The CDR3, as DNA: TGCGCCAGCAGACCTCCGGGACAGGGGAACGAGCAGTACTTC. This codes for CASRPPGQGNEQYF. This rearrangement joins TRBV23-1 to TRBJ2-7; TRBD1 matches 10 bases. TRBV23-1 is treated as an ORF (open reading frame) with a function not yet certain. Unmatched junction bases numbered 7, after V lost 6 bases and J lost 5 bases. CDR3 length: 14 amino acids.

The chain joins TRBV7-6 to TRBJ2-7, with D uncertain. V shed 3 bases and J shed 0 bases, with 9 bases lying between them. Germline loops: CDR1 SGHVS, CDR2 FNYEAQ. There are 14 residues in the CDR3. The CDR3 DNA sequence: TGTGCCAGCAGCTTCAAAGCGAGCTCCTACGAGCAGTACTTC. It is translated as CASSFKASSYEQYF. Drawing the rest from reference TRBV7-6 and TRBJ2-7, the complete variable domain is GAGVSQSPRYKVTKRGQDVALRCDPISGHVSLYWYRQALGQGPEFLTYFNYEAQQDKSGLPNDRFSAERPEGSISTLTIQRTEQRDSAMYRCASSFKASSYEQYFGPGTRLTVT.

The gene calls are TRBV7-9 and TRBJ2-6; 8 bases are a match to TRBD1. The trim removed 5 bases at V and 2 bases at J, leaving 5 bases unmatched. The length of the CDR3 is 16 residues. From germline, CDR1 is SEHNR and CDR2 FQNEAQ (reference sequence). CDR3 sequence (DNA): TGTGCCAGCAGCATCTCAGGGGGCGCTGGGGCCAACGTCCTGACTTTC. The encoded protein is CASSISGGAGANVLTF.

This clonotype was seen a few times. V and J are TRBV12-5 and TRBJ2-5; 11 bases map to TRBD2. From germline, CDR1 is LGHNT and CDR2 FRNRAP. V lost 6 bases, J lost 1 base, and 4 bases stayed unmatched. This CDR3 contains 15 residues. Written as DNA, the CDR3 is TGTGCTAGTGGCGGCGGGACTAGCGGCCAAGAGACCCAGTACTTC. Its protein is CASGGGTSGQETQYF.

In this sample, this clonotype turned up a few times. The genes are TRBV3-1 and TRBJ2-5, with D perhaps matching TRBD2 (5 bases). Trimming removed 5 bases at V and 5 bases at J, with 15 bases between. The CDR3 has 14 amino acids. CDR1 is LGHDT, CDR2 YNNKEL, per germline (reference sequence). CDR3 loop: CASSTLTGSETQYF. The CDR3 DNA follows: TGTGCCAGCAGCACCCTAACGGGGAGTGAGACCCAGTACTTC.

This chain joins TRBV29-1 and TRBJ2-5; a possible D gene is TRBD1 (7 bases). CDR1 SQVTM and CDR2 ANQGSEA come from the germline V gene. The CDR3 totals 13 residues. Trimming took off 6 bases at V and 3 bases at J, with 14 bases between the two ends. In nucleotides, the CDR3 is TGCAGCGTGGCGGGACAGAAAGAAGAGACCCAGTACTTC. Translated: CSVAGQKEETQYF.

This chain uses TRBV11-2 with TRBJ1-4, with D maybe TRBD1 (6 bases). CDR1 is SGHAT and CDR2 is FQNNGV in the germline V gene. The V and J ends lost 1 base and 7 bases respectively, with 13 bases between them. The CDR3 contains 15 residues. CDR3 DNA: TGTGCCAGCAGCTTAGTTGGGGGGCTTCGTGAAAAACTGTTTTTT. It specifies CASSLVGGLREKLFF.

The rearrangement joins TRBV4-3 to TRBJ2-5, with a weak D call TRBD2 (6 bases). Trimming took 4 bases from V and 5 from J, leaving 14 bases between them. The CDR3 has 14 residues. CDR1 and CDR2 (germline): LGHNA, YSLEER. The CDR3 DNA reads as TGCGCCAGCAGCCCGGGACGGGGGAGGGAGACCCAGTACTTC. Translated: CASSPGRGRETQYF.

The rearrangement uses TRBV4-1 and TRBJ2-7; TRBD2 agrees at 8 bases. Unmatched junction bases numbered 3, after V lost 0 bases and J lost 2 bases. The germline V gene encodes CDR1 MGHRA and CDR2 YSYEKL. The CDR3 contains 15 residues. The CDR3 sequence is CASSQERRGAYEQYF. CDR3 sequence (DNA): TGCGCCAGCAGCCAAGAAAGGCGGGGGGCCTACGAGCAGTACTTC.

CDR3 loop: CSASLRTTTPYEQYF. The DNA for the CDR3 is TGCAGTGCTAGCTTGCGGACTACCACTCCCTACGAGCAGTACTTC. This sequence joins TRBV20-1 and TRBJ2-7, with D tentatively TRBD2 (6 bases). Germline values: CDR1 DFQATT, CDR2 SNEGSKA (reference sequence). The V and J ends lost 3 bases and 2 bases respectively, with 17 bases between them. The CDR3 consists of 15 residues.

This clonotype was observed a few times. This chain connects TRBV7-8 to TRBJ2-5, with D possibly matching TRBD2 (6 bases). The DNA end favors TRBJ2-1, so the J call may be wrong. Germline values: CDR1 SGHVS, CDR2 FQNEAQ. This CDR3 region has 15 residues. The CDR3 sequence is CASSLELSGRNEQFF. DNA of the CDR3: TGTGCCAGCAGCTTAGAATTGAGCGGGCGGAATGAGCAGTTCTTC.

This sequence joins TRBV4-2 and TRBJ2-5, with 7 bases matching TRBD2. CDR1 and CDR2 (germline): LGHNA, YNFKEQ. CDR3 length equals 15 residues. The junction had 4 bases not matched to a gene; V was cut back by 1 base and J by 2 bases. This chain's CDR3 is CASSQVVRGQETQYF. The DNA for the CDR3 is TGTGCCAGCAGCCAAGTAGTGCGGGGGCAAGAGACCCAGTACTTC.